These 4 T cell receptor beta chains were all obtained from the same sample, sequenced in a study of T cell changes during pregnancy in multiple sclerosis. TCRdb keeps only in-frame clones here, not all; method: immunoSEQ multiplex PCR. The repertoire consists of tens of thousands of clones, with 91% occurring once and the leading ten covering roughly 0.7%. Material: peripheral blood, obtained in the third trimester of pregnancy. All receptors come from a female donor in good health, enrolled as a control in a pregnancy study.

The chain is built from TRBV28 and TRBJ2-7; 11 bases map to TRBD2. The CDR3 totals 17 residues. With 4 bases clipped from V and 7 bases from J, the junction kept 15 bases outside the gene matches. Germline V lookup: CDR1 MDHEN, CDR2 SYDVKM. CDR3 amino acids: CASSSGTSGSPYAEQYF. CDR3 sequence (DNA): TGTGCCAGCAGTTCCGGGACTAGCGGAAGCCCCTACGCGGAGCAGTACTTC.

The chain joins TRBV18 to TRBJ2-3; 12 nucleotides agree with TRBD1. CDR3 length: 16 residues. The trim removed 0 bases at V and 5 bases at J, leaving 3 bases unmatched. Germline-derived CDR1 and CDR2 are KGHSH and LQKENI. The CDR3 is CASSPPGQGAVDTQYF. CDR3 coding DNA: TGTGCCAGCTCACCACCGGGACAGGGGGCGGTAGATACGCAGTATTTT.

V and J are TRBV7-9 and TRBJ1-1; tentative D call: TRBD1 (5 bases). The germline gives CDR1 SEHNR, CDR2 FQNEAQ (reference sequence). Trimming stripped 7 bases from V and 1 base from J, with 16 bases between. This CDR3 is 15 amino acids long. The CDR3 coding sequence is TGTGCCAGCAAGTTGACAGTCGCATCGAACACTGAAGCTTTCTTT. Translating it yields CASKLTVASNTEAFF.

The count of this clone is one. The chain couples TRBV4-3 to TRBJ2-7; unclear D gene. CDR1 is LGHNA, CDR2 YSLEER, per germline. This CDR3 contains 14 residues. The V gene lost 4 bases and the J gene lost 1 base, with 11 bases spanning the gap. The chain's CDR3 is CASSPYPSSYEQYF. CDR3 nucleotides: TGCGCCAGCAGCCCCTATCCTAGTTCCTACGAGCAGTACTTC.